The sample holds a few counts of the clone carrying this TCR beta chain. The antigen is undetermined. Reverse transcription of extracted RNA yielded cDNA, which provided the sequencing template. Profiled with immunoSEQ multiplex PCR; TCRdb holds only in-frame clones, not every one. The sample includes 270,000 or so clones, about 62% seen only once; the top ten take more than 1.5%. This entry comes from a study of CD8+ T cells in alopecia areata. Whole-study results and caveats: Alopecia totalis/universalis scalp especially showed more expanded CD8+ clones than normal scalp.

Trimming shortened V by 4 bases and J by 3 bases, and 10 bases separated the two germline ends. Germline V gene data show CDR1 as SGHRS and CDR2 as YFSETQ. This CDR3 has 14 amino acids. Treatment noted: oral pan-JAK inhibitor, 5-10 mg twice daily. Alopecia areata patients had lesional scalp punch biopsies and peripheral blood taken from them. Researchers picked out CD4+ and CD8+ T cells from PBMCs by sorting. This specimen was CD4+ T cells sorted from blood, taken at week 24, from a patient treated with tofacitinib. This chain links TRBV5-1 with TRBJ2-2; D gene uncertain. The sequence came from a human donor with alopecia areata. The CDR3 loop is CASSGSWDTGELFF. CDR3 sequence (DNA): TGCGCCAGCAGCGGTTCATGGGACACCGGGGAGCTGTTTTTT.